Listed below are T cell receptor beta chains from one sample, sequenced in a study of siplizumab effects on memory and regulatory T cells. Sequencing was performed with immunoSEQ multiplex PCR; in TCRdb, only in-frame clones are kept and a portion is missing. The sample lists some 110,000 clones, more than 85% seen once, with approximately 0.58% in the top ten. Input material: Tregs sorted from blood. The source is a human donor in good health. Both conserved end residues are part of each CDR3. Each record gives: V gene, D gene, clone size, J gene, CDR3 protein, CDR3 DNA. D genes are given only for firm matches. A row's size may be missing; if present it is once, few, many or a size class.

v_call: TRBV7-9; d_call: TRBD1; clone_size: .; j_call: TRBJ1-2; cdr3_aa: CASSLGVAGGGYTF; cdr3_nt: TGTGCCAGCAGCCTAGGGGTGGCAGGGGGCGGCTACACCTTC
v_call: TRBV18; d_call: .; clone_size: .; j_call: TRBJ2-7; cdr3_aa: CASSPGIYEQYF; cdr3_nt: TGTGCCAGCTCACCGGGGATTTACGAGCAGTACTTC
v_call: TRBV2; d_call: .; clone_size: once; j_call: TRBJ1-5; cdr3_aa: CASSEDVNSNQPQHF; cdr3_nt: TGTGCCAGCAGTGAGGACGTCAATAGCAATCAGCCCCAGCATTTT
v_call: TRBV30; d_call: TRBD1; clone_size: .; j_call: TRBJ1-1; cdr3_aa: CAWGGQGNTEAFF; cdr3_nt: TGTGCCTGGGGGGGACAGGGAAACACTGAAGCTTTCTTT
v_call: TRBV4-2; d_call: .; clone_size: .; j_call: TRBJ1-4; cdr3_aa: CASSQEWGYSEKLFF; cdr3_nt: TGTGCCAGCAGCCAAGAATGGGGATATAGTGAAAAACTGTTTTTT
v_call: TRBV10-3; d_call: .; clone_size: .; j_call: TRBJ2-3; cdr3_aa: CAISPSLGKRADTQYF; cdr3_nt: TGTGCCATCAGCCCAAGTCTGGGAAAGAGGGCAGATACGCAGTATTTT
v_call: TRBV7-9; d_call: .; clone_size: .; j_call: TRBJ1-6; cdr3_aa: CASSLAGRGWSPLHF; cdr3_nt: TGTGCCAGCAGCCTCGCGGGTAGAGGATGGTCACCCCTCCACTTT
v_call: TRBV9; d_call: .; clone_size: .; j_call: TRBJ2-1; cdr3_aa: CASSVGRGLVRVNEQFF; cdr3_nt: TGTGCCAGCAGCGTAGGGAGGGGGCTGGTCAGGGTCAATGAGCAGTTCTTC
v_call: TRBV30; d_call: .; clone_size: .; j_call: TRBJ2-5; cdr3_aa: CAWSGGWNNQETQYF; cdr3_nt: TGTGCCTGGAGTGGGGGATGGAATAACCAAGAGACCCAGTACTTC
v_call: TRBV6-5; d_call: .; clone_size: .; j_call: TRBJ1-1; cdr3_aa: CASSYSLQPNTEAFF; cdr3_nt: TGTGCCAGCAGTTACTCTCTCCAGCCGAACACTGAAGCTTTCTTT
v_call: TRBV29-1; d_call: TRBD1; clone_size: .; j_call: TRBJ1-5; cdr3_aa: CSAPMRAGGNQPQHF; cdr3_nt: TGCAGCGCACCCATGCGCGCAGGGGGCAACCAGCCCCAGCATTTT
v_call: TRBV5-1; d_call: .; clone_size: .; j_call: TRBJ2-5; cdr3_aa: CASSLANQETQYF; cdr3_nt: TGCGCCAGCAGCTTGGCGAACCAAGAGACCCAGTACTTC
v_call: TRBV5-1; d_call: TRBD1; clone_size: once; j_call: TRBJ1-1; cdr3_aa: CASSSTGVITEAFF; cdr3_nt: TGCGCCAGCAGTTCGACAGGGGTGATTACTGAAGCTTTCTTT
v_call: TRBV7-9; d_call: .; clone_size: .; j_call: TRBJ2-5; cdr3_aa: CASSLGWGSVHLETQYF; cdr3_nt: TGTGCCAGCAGCTTAGGATGGGGATCCGTTCATTTAGAGACCCAGTACTTC
v_call: TRBV7-2; d_call: TRBD1; clone_size: .; j_call: TRBJ1-2; cdr3_aa: CASSYQPGQGARGYTF; cdr3_nt: TGTGCCAGCAGCTATCAACCGGGACAGGGGGCCAGAGGCTACACCTTC
v_call: TRBV7-9; d_call: .; clone_size: once; j_call: TRBJ1-4; cdr3_aa: CASSFLKEKLFF; cdr3_nt: TGTGCCAGCAGCTTTTTGAAGGAAAAACTGTTTTTT
v_call: TRBV19; d_call: TRBD2; clone_size: .; j_call: TRBJ2-3; cdr3_aa: CASSWDYRSTDTQYF; cdr3_nt: TGTGCCAGTAGTTGGGACTACCGGAGCACAGATACGCAGTATTTT
v_call: TRBV11-2; d_call: .; clone_size: .; j_call: TRBJ1-2; cdr3_aa: CASSPVWGEGYTF; cdr3_nt: TGTGCCAGCAGCCCTGTATGGGGTGAGGGCTACACCTTC
v_call: TRBV5-1; d_call: .; clone_size: .; j_call: TRBJ1-2; cdr3_aa: CASSDRATGYTF; cdr3_nt: TGCGCCAGCAGCGACCGGGCTACCGGCTACACCTTC
v_call: TRBV7-2; d_call: .; clone_size: .; j_call: TRBJ2-2; cdr3_aa: CASSFVAKNTGELFF; cdr3_nt: TGTGCCAGCAGCTTCGTGGCAAAGAACACCGGGGAGCTGTTTTTT
v_call: TRBV20-1; d_call: .; clone_size: .; j_call: TRBJ1-1; cdr3_aa: CSARRGAEAFF; cdr3_nt: TGCAGTGCTAGACGGGGTGCTGAAGCTTTCTTT
v_call: TRBV9; d_call: .; clone_size: .; j_call: TRBJ2-2; cdr3_aa: CASSVSVSATGELFF; cdr3_nt: TGTGCCAGCAGCGTATCGGTTTCGGCCACCGGGGAGCTGTTTTTT
v_call: TRBV7-2; d_call: TRBD2; clone_size: .; j_call: TRBJ2-4; cdr3_aa: CASSRLAGAGGLAKNIQYF; cdr3_nt: TGTGCCAGCAGTAGACTAGCGGGAGCTGGTGGGCTAGCCAAAAACATTCAGTACTTC
v_call: TRBV5-5; d_call: .; clone_size: .; j_call: TRBJ1-1; cdr3_aa: CASSPRVTEAFF; cdr3_nt: TGTGCCAGCAGCCCGAGAGTCACTGAAGCTTTCTTT
v_call: TRBV10-3; d_call: TRBD1; clone_size: .; j_call: TRBJ1-1; cdr3_aa: CAIGDRENTEAFF; cdr3_nt: TGTGCCATCGGGGACAGGGAGAACACTGAAGCTTTCTTT
v_call: TRBV5-1; d_call: .; clone_size: .; j_call: TRBJ1-3; cdr3_aa: CASSLGLGFGNTIYF; cdr3_nt: TGCGCCAGCAGCTTGGGACTGGGATTTGGAAACACCATATATTTT
v_call: TRBV7-9; d_call: TRBD1; clone_size: .; j_call: TRBJ2-5; cdr3_aa: CASSARTGGTETQYF; cdr3_nt: TGTGCCAGCAGCGCAAGGACAGGGGGCACAGAGACCCAGTACTTC
v_call: TRBV6-5; d_call: TRBD1; clone_size: .; j_call: TRBJ2-5; cdr3_aa: CASSYVFGQGRETQYF; cdr3_nt: TGTGCCAGCAGTTACGTTTTTGGACAGGGTAGGGAGACCCAGTACTTC
v_call: TRBV7-9; d_call: TRBD1; clone_size: .; j_call: TRBJ1-1; cdr3_aa: CASTRGQTNTEAFF; cdr3_nt: TGTGCCAGCACCAGGGGACAGACGAACACTGAAGCTTTCTTT
v_call: TRBV5-1; d_call: TRBD1; clone_size: .; j_call: TRBJ2-7; cdr3_aa: CASRRGTGGLANEQYF; cdr3_nt: TGCGCCAGCCGGCGGGGCACAGGGGGCCTTGCTAACGAGCAGTACTTC
v_call: TRBV6-5; d_call: .; clone_size: .; j_call: TRBJ1-1; cdr3_aa: CASSRRPGGNTEAFF; cdr3_nt: TGTGCCAGCAGTCGAAGGCCCGGAGGGAACACTGAAGCTTTCTTT
v_call: TRBV5-1; d_call: TRBD2; clone_size: once; j_call: TRBJ2-1; cdr3_aa: CASSLGSGRVNEQFF; cdr3_nt: TGCGCCAGCAGCTTGGGGAGCGGGAGGGTGAATGAGCAGTTCTTC
v_call: TRBV6-5; d_call: .; clone_size: once; j_call: TRBJ2-7; cdr3_aa: CASAHSFRTTSEQYF; cdr3_nt: TGTGCCAGCGCGCACTCCTTCAGGACAACCTCCGAGCAGTACTTC
v_call: TRBV4-2; d_call: .; clone_size: .; j_call: TRBJ2-1; cdr3_aa: CASSQDGSSYNEQFF; cdr3_nt: TGTGCCAGCAGCCAAGATGGAAGCTCCTACAATGAGCAGTTCTTC
v_call: TRBV15; d_call: .; clone_size: .; j_call: TRBJ1-2; cdr3_aa: CATSRDPRAGMEYGYTF; cdr3_nt: TGTGCCACCAGCAGAGATCCTCGGGCAGGGATGGAATATGGCTACACCTTC